This T cell receptor (beta chain) appears in the sequencing data of a study of T cell repertoires in cytomegalovirus infection. Study details: HLA-B-restricted CMV epitopes that are well studied, plus recently identified HLA-C-restricted ones, were used by the study. Indications came from public TCR beta signatures; they pointed to CMV infection and to a matching HLA type.

From the reads, TCRdb called clonotypes with MiXCR, one entry per CDR3 protein. The table lists approximately 1,000,000 distinct CDR3 sequences, approximately 31% of them singletons, with around 15% in the top ten. In its sample, this clonotype was seen a few times. Its antigen is currently unknown. Study conclusions and caveats: The response measured ex vivo was dominated by TCR beta clonotypes (HLA-C-restricted and CMV-specific). Carriage of CMV together with the relevant HLA was identifiable through cumulative public TCR beta family frequency.

CDR1 PRHDT and CDR2 FYEKMQ come from the germline V gene (reference sequence). This CDR3 comprises 16 residues. J lost 2 bases, V lost 7 bases, and 9 bases had no gene match. The rearrangement links TRBV13 to TRBJ1-2, with 11 bases fitting TRBD1. The receptor was derived from a human donor in good health (CMV status not recorded). Some clones in this sample may be carry-over from other donors' samples. Sequenced here: cultured CD8+ T cells from PBMCs, sampled from culture after CMV antigen stimulation. The DNA for the CDR3 is TGTGCCAGCACCCCCGGGACAGGGGGGTTGAACTATGGCTACACCTTC. Protein: CASTPGTGGLNYGYTF.